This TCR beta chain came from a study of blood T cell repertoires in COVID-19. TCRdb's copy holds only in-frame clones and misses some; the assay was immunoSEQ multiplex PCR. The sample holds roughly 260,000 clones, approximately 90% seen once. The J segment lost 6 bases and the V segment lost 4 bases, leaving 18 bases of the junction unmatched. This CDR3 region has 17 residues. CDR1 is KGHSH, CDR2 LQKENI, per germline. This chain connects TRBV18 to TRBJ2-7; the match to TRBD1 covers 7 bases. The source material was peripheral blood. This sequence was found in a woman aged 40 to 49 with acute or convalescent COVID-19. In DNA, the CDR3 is TGTGCCAGCTCACTCACCAGGGACAGCCGGATCGGTGGCGAGCAGTACGTC. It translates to CASSLTRDSRIGGEQYV.